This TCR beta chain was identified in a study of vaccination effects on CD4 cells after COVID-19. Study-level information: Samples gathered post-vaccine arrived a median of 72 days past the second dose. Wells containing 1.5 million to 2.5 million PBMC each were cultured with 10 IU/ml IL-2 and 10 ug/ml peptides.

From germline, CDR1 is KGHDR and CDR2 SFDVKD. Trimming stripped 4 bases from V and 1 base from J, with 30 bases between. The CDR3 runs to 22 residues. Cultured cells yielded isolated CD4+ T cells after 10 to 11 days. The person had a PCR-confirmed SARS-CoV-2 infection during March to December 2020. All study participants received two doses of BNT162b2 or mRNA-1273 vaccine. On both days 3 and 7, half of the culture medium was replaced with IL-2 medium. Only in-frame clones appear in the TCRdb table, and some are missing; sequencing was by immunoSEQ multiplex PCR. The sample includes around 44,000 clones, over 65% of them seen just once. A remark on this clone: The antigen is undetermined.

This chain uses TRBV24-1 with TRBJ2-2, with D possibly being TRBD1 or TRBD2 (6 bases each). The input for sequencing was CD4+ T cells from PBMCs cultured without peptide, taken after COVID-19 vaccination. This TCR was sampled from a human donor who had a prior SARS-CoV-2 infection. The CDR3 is CATSERDDAGLGGTGNTGELFF. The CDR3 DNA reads TGTGCCACCAGTGAACGTGACGACGCGGGGCTAGGGGGAACGGGGAACACCGGGGAGCTGTTTTTT.